The rows below give T cell receptor beta chains drawn from one sample of a study of cytomegalovirus exposure and HLA in healthy donors. The protocol was immunoSEQ multiplex PCR, while the TCRdb copy is restricted to in-frame clones and leaves out a portion. Here the sample spans some 260,000 clones, roughly nine tenths being singletons. The sequenced sample consisted of PBMCs. These TCRs come from a man in his late teens or twenties in good health and CMV-seropositive. The CDR3 runs from the conserved cysteine through the conserved F or W. A D gene is named only where the DNA matches it firmly. Part of the rows lack a size; the others show once, few, many or a class for expanded clones.

J gene | clone size | D gene | V gene | CDR3 protein | CDR3 DNA
TRBJ1-1 | NA | TRBD1 | TRBV7-6 | CASSAGQDMNTEAFF | TGTGCCAGCAGCGCGGGACAGGACATGAACACTGAAGCTTTCTTT
TRBJ2-7 | NA | TRBD2 | TRBV19 | CASSPLPAGGEQYF | TGTGCCAGTAGTCCCCTCCCTGCGGGAGGCGAGCAGTACTTC
TRBJ1-5 | NA | NA | TRBV4-3 | CASSQDPWARNQPQHF | TGCGCCAGCAGCCAGGACCCGTGGGCCCGGAATCAGCCCCAGCATTTT
TRBJ1-1 | NA | NA | TRBV7-9 | CASRPPGMGNTEAFF | TGTGCCAGCAGGCCTCCCGGGATGGGAAACACTGAAGCTTTCTTT
TRBJ1-2 | NA | NA | TRBV7-9 | CASSSPQRVMGYGYTF | TGTGCCAGCAGCTCGCCCCAAAGGGTAATGGGCTATGGCTACACCTTC
TRBJ2-3 | NA | NA | TRBV5-1 | CASSLSTVTDTQYF | TGCGCCAGCAGCTTGAGCACTGTCACAGATACGCAGTATTTT
TRBJ1-3 | NA | NA | TRBV27 | CASSLKGRSGNTIYF | TGTGCCAGCAGTTTAAAAGGACGCTCTGGAAACACCATATATTTT
TRBJ2-1 | NA | NA | TRBV29-1 | CSEQRAGYNEQFF | TGCAGCGAGCAGCGGGCGGGCTACAATGAGCAGTTCTTC
TRBJ2-7 | NA | NA | TRBV5-1 | CASSLGNEQYF | TGCGCCAGCAGCTTGGGAAACGAGCAGTACTTC
TRBJ2-2 | NA | TRBD1 | TRBV2 | CASRAGTGSFGELFF | TGTGCCAGCAGGGCCGGGACAGGGTCTTTTGGGGAGCTGTTTTTT
TRBJ1-5 | few | NA | TRBV5-6 | CASSLASSNQPQHF | TGTGCCAGCAGCTTGGCCAGTAGCAATCAGCCCCAGCATTTT
TRBJ2-7 | NA | NA | TRBV27 | CASSLSSGSWFNEQYF | TGTGCCAGCAGTTTATCTTCCGGGTCTTGGTTTAACGAGCAGTACTTC
TRBJ2-7 | NA | NA | TRBV29-1 | CSVEEVSRPYEQYF | TGCAGCGTTGAAGAGGTCTCCAGACCCTACGAGCAGTACTTC
TRBJ2-6 | NA | NA | TRBV4-3 | CASSQDQGGPSGANVLTF | TGCGCCAGCAGCCAAGATCAGGGGGGTCCCTCTGGGGCCAACGTCCTGACTTTC
TRBJ1-5 | NA | NA | TRBV10-3 | CAISESSPGDQPQHF | TGTGCCATCAGTGAGTCTTCCCCCGGGGATCAGCCCCAGCATTTT
TRBJ2-7 | NA | NA | TRBV5-1 | CASSRGGPYEQYF | TGCGCCAGCAGCAGGGGAGGTCCCTACGAGCAGTACTTC
TRBJ2-1 | NA | NA | TRBV19 | CASSMGWDEQFF | TGTGCCAGTAGTATGGGATGGGATGAGCAGTTCTTC
TRBJ2-7 | few | NA | TRBV2 | CASSEGGGIEQYF | TGTGCCAGCAGTGAGGGAGGGGGTATCGAGCAGTACTTC
TRBJ2-3 | NA | NA | TRBV12-5 | CASGDFSTDTQYF | TGTGCTAGTGGGGACTTTAGCACAGATACGCAGTATTTT
TRBJ2-1 | NA | NA | TRBV6-5 | CASSLVPDPYNEQFF | TGTGCCAGCAGTTTGGTGCCGGATCCCTACAATGAGCAGTTCTTC
TRBJ2-1 | NA | TRBD2 | TRBV2 | CASSVGTTNEQFF | TGTGCCAGCAGTGTCGGGACTACGAATGAGCAGTTCTTC
TRBJ1-2 | NA | NA | TRBV14 | CASSQSGGGNYGYTF | TGTGCCAGCAGCCAGAGTGGCGGGGGTAACTATGGCTACACCTTC
TRBJ2-7 | NA | TRBD2 | TRBV10-3 | CAILAGGSREQYF | TGTGCCATCCTAGCGGGCGGGTCGCGGGAGCAGTACTTC
TRBJ1-1 | NA | NA | TRBV27 | CASREPGPGEQTEAFF | TGTGCCAGCAGGGAGCCCGGCCCAGGGGAGCAAACTGAAGCTTTCTTT
TRBJ2-7 | NA | NA | TRBV21-1 | CASSKAGLASQAVAYEQYF | TGTGCCAGCAGCAAAGCTGGACTAGCGTCTCAAGCGGTAGCCTACGAGCAGTACTTC
TRBJ1-2 | NA | NA | TRBV7-2 | CASSLASQSYGYTF | TGTGCCAGCAGCTTAGCAAGTCAGTCCTATGGCTACACCTTC
TRBJ2-3 | NA | NA | TRBV5-1 | CASSLDGRVTDTQYF | TGCGCCAGCAGCTTGGACGGTAGGGTAACAGATACGCAGTATTTT
TRBJ1-1 | NA | NA | TRBV27 | CASSPYPDSSNTEAFF | TGTGCCAGCAGTCCATACCCGGACAGCAGTAACACTGAAGCTTTCTTT
TRBJ2-3 | NA | TRBD2 | TRBV9 | CASSVAMASGNTDTQYF | TGTGCCAGCAGCGTAGCTATGGCTAGCGGTAATACAGATACGCAGTATTTT
TRBJ1-2 | NA | TRBD1 | TRBV28 | CASGQGLGGYTF | TGTGCCAGCGGACAGGGCTTGGGAGGCTACACCTTC
TRBJ2-5 | NA | NA | TRBV30 | CAWTPKGGRGSREETQYF | TGTGCCTGGACCCCGAAGGGGGGGCGGGGAAGTAGGGAGGAGACCCAGTACTTC
TRBJ1-1 | NA | NA | TRBV2 | CASIRQLNTEAFF | TGTGCCAGCATAAGACAGTTGAACACTGAAGCTTTCTTT
TRBJ2-7 | NA | NA | TRBV2 | CASSESQGFWEQYF | TGTGCCAGCAGTGAAAGTCAGGGGTTTTGGGAGCAGTACTTC
TRBJ1-1 | NA | NA | TRBV30 | CAWTRVPMNTEAFF | TGTGCCTGGACACGCGTCCCAATGAACACTGAAGCTTTCTTT
TRBJ2-4 | NA | TRBD2 | TRBV30 | CAWSDRGTSGIAKNIQYF | TGTGCCTGGAGTGACCGCGGGACTAGCGGTATAGCCAAAAACATTCAGTACTTC
TRBJ2-3 | NA | NA | TRBV6-4 | CASSDSGSTDTQYF | TGTGCCAGCAGTGACTCGGGTAGCACAGATACGCAGTATTTT
TRBJ2-5 | NA | TRBD1 | TRBV28 | CASSGTGIMVETQYF | TGTGCCAGCAGCGGGACAGGCATCATGGTGGAGACCCAGTACTTC
TRBJ1-2 | NA | NA | TRBV6-1 | CASSERGGRVGYTF | TGTGCCAGCAGTGAACGAGGGGGGCGCGTTGGCTACACCTTC
TRBJ2-5 | NA | NA | TRBV4-2 | CASSQDRTLPRETQYF | TGTGCCAGCAGCCAAGATAGGACCCTGCCCCGGGAGACCCAGTACTTC
TRBJ2-2 | once | NA | TRBV1 | CTSSQDGSSGRNGELFF | TGCACCAGCAGCCAAGATGGGTCTAGCGGGAGGAACGGGGAGCTGTTTTTT
TRBJ2-1 | once | NA | TRBV7-7 | CASSPRQGAYNEQFF | TGTGCCAGCAGCCCCCGGCAGGGCGCCTACAATGAGCAGTTCTTC
TRBJ1-1 | NA | NA | TRBV5-1 | CASSLAWGRLMNTEAFF | TGCGCCAGCAGCTTGGCCTGGGGACGGCTCATGAACACTGAAGCTTTCTTT
TRBJ2-3 | NA | NA | TRBV27 | CASAGLTTDTQYF | TGTGCCTCCGCGGGGCTCACGACAGATACGCAGTATTTT